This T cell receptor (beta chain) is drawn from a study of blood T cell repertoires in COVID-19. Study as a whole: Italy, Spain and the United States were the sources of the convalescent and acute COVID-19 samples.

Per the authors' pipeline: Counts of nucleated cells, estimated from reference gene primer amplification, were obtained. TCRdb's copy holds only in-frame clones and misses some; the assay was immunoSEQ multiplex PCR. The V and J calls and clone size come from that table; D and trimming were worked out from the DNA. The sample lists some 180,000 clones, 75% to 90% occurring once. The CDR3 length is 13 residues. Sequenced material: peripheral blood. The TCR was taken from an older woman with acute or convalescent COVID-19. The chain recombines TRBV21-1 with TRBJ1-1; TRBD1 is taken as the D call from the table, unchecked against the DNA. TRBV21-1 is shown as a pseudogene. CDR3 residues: CASSRRGTKGTFF. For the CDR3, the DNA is TGTGCCAGCAGCAGGCGTGGGACAAAGGGAACTTTCTTT.